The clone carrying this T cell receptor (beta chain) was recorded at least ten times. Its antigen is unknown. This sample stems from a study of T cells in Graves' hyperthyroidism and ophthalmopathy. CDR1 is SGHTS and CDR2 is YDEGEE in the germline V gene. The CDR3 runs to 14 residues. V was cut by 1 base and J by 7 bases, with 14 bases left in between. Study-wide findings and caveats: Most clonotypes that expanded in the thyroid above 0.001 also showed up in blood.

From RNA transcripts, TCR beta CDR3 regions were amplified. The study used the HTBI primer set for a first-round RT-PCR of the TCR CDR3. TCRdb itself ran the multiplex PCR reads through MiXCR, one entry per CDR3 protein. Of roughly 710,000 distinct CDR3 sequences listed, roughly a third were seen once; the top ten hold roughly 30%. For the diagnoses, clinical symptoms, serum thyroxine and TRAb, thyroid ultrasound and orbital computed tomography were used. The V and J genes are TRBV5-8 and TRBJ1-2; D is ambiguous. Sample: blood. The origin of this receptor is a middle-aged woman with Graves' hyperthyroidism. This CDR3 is CASSLLAGSLGYTF. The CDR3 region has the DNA TGTGCCAGCAGCTTGCTTGCGGGGAGTCTTGGCTACACCTTC.